This entry features one T cell receptor (beta chain) sequence. Profiled with immunoSEQ multiplex PCR; TCRdb holds only in-frame clones, not every one. Here the sample spans 70,000 to 95,000 clones, 85% to 95% being singletons. The CDR3 runs 14 residues. V trimming: 7 bases; J trimming: 7 bases; junction bases outside the gene matches: 8. Germline V CDR1 and CDR2: LNHDA, SQIVND (reference sequence). This sample is drawn from a study of technical replicates of blood from a handful of donors. The sequenced material came from T cells isolated from PBMCs. This TCR was recovered from a human donor in good health. V is TRBV19 and J is TRBJ2-1; the match to TRBD2 covers 9 bases. CDR3 in amino acids: CASKGGRARNEQFF. DNA of the CDR3: TGTGCCAGTAAGGGCGGGAGGGCTAGAAATGAGCAGTTCTTC.